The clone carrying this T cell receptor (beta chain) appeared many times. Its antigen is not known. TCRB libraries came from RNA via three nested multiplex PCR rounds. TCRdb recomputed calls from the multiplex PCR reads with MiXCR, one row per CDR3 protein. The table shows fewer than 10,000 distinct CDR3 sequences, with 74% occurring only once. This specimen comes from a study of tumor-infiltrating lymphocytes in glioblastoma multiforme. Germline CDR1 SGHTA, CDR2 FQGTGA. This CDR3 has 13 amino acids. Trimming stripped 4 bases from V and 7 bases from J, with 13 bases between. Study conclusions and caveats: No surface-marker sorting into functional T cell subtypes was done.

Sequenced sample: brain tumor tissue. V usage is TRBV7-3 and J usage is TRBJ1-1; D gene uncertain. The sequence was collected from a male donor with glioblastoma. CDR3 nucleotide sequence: TGTGCCAGCAGCTCCGCCGGGGATAGTGAAGCTTTCTTT. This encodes CASSSAGDSEAFF.